Following are 27 T cell receptor beta chains from one sample sequenced in a study of T cell responses to AZD1222 COVID-19 vaccine. The table came from immunoSEQ multiplex PCR; TCRdb's copy has only in-frame clones and leaves some out. Here the sample spans about 99,000 clones, approximately 92% being singletons. This specimen consisted of peripheral blood, obtained on day 0 of AZD1222 vaccination. The receptors originated from an adult in good health.

The chain carries TRBV24-1 and TRBJ1-4; D unresolved. V was clipped by 3 bases and J by 3 bases, with 7 bases between them. The CDR3 totals 14 residues. CDR1 KGHDR and CDR2 SFDVKD come from the germline V gene. The CDR3 region is CATSDTGPNEKLFF. The CDR3 DNA is TGTGCCACCAGTGATACCGGGCCTAATGAAAAACTGTTTTTT.

The V and J genes are TRBV11-2 and TRBJ1-2; TRBD1 matches 10 bases. The J segment lost 6 bases and the V segment lost 3 bases, leaving 4 bases of the junction unmatched. Germline CDR1 is SGHAT and CDR2 is FQNNGV. This CDR3 region has 14 residues. The CDR3 sequence: CASSLDRGVHGYTF. The CDR3 DNA follows: TGTGCCAGCAGCTTGGACAGGGGGGTCCATGGCTACACCTTC. The variable domain in full, completed from reference TRBV11-2 and TRBJ1-2, reads EAGVAQSPRYKIIEKRQSVAFWCNPISGHATLYWYQQILGQGPKLLIQFQNNGVVDDSQLPKDRFSAERLKGVDSTLKIQPAKLEDSAVYLCASSLDRGVHGYTFGSGTRLTVV.

V gene TRBV19 combines with J gene TRBJ1-6; 9 bases match TRBD1. Losses at the gene ends were 8 bases for V and 9 bases for J; bases not matched to a gene: 8. The CDR3 contains 14 residues. Per germline, CDR1 LNHDA and CDR2 SQIVND (reference sequence). This CDR3 is CASAGTGNGSPLHF. DNA of the CDR3: TGTGCCAGTGCAGGGACAGGGAATGGTTCACCCCTCCACTTT.

The V and J genes are TRBV5-6 and TRBJ2-7; TRBD1 might be the D (5 bases). The germline gives CDR1 SGHDT, CDR2 YYEEEE. V lost 4 bases and J 0 bases, leaving 8 bases between the germline ends. The CDR3 totals 13 residues. CDR3 coding DNA: TGTGCCAGCAGCCGACAGAGCTCCTACGAGCAGTACTTC. Translated: CASSRQSSYEQYF.

The chain recombines TRBV11-1 with TRBJ2-1, with unresolved D. Trimming stripped 3 bases from V and 9 bases from J, with 6 bases between. CDR1 and CDR2 (germline): SGHAT, FQDESV (reference sequence). The CDR3 length is 11 residues. The CDR3 nucleotides read TGTGCCAGCAGCTTTATTACTGAGCAGTTCTTC. This translates into CASSFITEQFF.

The chain is built from TRBV7-2 and TRBJ2-7, with D possibly being TRBD1 or TRBD2 (5 bases each). The germline V gene encodes CDR1 SGHTA and CDR2 FQGNSA. Deletions cut 5 bases from V and 6 bases from J, with 26 bases between. This CDR3 contains 17 residues. The DNA of the CDR3 is TGTGCCAGCAGCCTACAAAGGGCCGGGGACCTTCGGGCCGAGCAGTACTTC. Translating it yields CASSLQRAGDLRAEQYF. The whole variable domain, remainder taken from reference TRBV7-2 and TRBJ2-7, is GAGVSQSPSNKVTEKGKDVELRCDPISGHTALYWYRQSLGQGLEFLIYFQGNSAPDKSGLPSDRFSAERTGGSVSTLTIQRTQQEDSAVYLCASSLQRAGDLRAEQYFGPGTRLTVT.

J is TRBJ1-1 and V is TRBV18, with TRBD1 as a possible D gene (6 bases). V dropped 3 bases and J dropped 10 bases, with 18 bases sitting between them. Germline V gene sequence: CDR1 KGHSH, CDR2 LQKENI. This CDR3 is 14 amino acids long. The CDR3 sequence is CASSPGGRPKGAFF. For the CDR3, the DNA is TGTGCCAGCTCACCTGGGGGCCGTCCAAAGGGAGCTTTCTTT.

V is TRBV6-6 and J is TRBJ1-2; 9 bases map to TRBD1. There are 15 residues in the CDR3. Germline CDR1 reads MNHNY; CDR2 reads SVGAGI (reference sequence). With 6 bases clipped from V and 7 bases from J, the junction kept 12 bases outside the gene matches. CDR3 DNA: TGTGCCAGCAGACCCGAGACAGGGGGGCCCCTTGGCTACACCTTC. Protein sequence: CASRPETGGPLGYTF.

V is TRBV7-8 and J is TRBJ1-2; D ambiguous. Germline V lookup: CDR1 SGHVS, CDR2 FQNEAQ. V was pared by 2 bases and J by 2 bases, with 12 bases between. This CDR3 spans 15 amino acids. The CDR3 DNA is TGTGCCAGCAGCTTAATTGGGGATGGCAACTATGGCTACACCTTC. Residues: CASSLIGDGNYGYTF.

CDR3 amino acids: CASSLLAGGGTGELFF. The CDR3 nucleotides are TGCGCCAGCAGCTTATTAGCGGGAGGAGGCACCGGGGAGCTGTTTTTT. The rearrangement uses TRBV5-1 and TRBJ2-2; 10 nucleotides align to TRBD2. The CDR3 is made up of 16 amino acids. J lost 4 bases, V lost 2 bases, and 5 bases had no gene match. Germline V CDR1 and CDR2: SGHRS, YFSETQ.

The genes are TRBV19 and TRBJ2-4, with D unclear. V lost 4 bases to trimming and J lost 3 bases, with 16 bases between them. There are 16 residues in the CDR3. Germline-derived CDR1 and CDR2 are LNHDA and SQIVND (reference sequence). The CDR3 DNA reads as TGTGCCAGTAGTAATGGCGGCCCCCCGGGCAAAAACATTCAGTACTTC. The encoded protein is CASSNGGPPGKNIQYF.

This chain links TRBV29-1 with TRBJ2-3; 8 bases are a match to TRBD2. CDR1 is SQVTM, CDR2 ANQGSEA, per germline. The CDR3 length is 18 residues. J gave up 2 bases and V 2 bases, and 15 bases lay outside the gene matches. DNA for the CDR3: TGCAGCGTTGAAATCCCGACCATCACTAGCGGAACCACAGATACGCAGTATTTT. Protein product: CSVEIPTITSGTTDTQYF.

The gene calls are TRBV5-1 and TRBJ2-6; D possibly corresponds to TRBD1 (5 bases). V was shortened by 4 bases and J by 2 bases, with 16 bases between the two germline ends. Germline V gene sequence: CDR1 SGHRS, CDR2 YFSETQ. The CDR3 spans 17 residues. The DNA of the CDR3 is TGCGCCAGCAGCCCCTCGACCCAGGGCCCTGGGGCCAACGTCCTGACTTTC. This gives the protein CASSPSTQGPGANVLTF.

The chain recombines TRBV6-5 with TRBJ2-7; 7 bases line up with TRBD1. V trimming: 7 bases; J trimming: 4 bases; junction bases outside the gene matches: 4. Germline lookup yields CDR1 MNHEY and CDR2 SVGAGI. This CDR3 is built from 12 residues. CDR3 in DNA: TGTGCCAGCAAGACAGGGCGGTACGAGCAGTACTTC. Translation gives CASKTGRYEQYF.

V is TRBV27 and J is TRBJ1-1; 9 bases agree with TRBD1. Germline CDR1 reads MNHEY; CDR2 reads SMNVEV (reference sequence). The CDR3 loop spans 15 amino acids. V lost 2 bases to trimming and J lost 3 bases; unmatched junction nucleotides: 4. DNA for the CDR3: TGTGCCAGCAGTTTAGGGACAGGGAGGGACACTGAAGCTTTCTTT. It is translated as CASSLGTGRDTEAFF.

The gene calls are TRBV9 and TRBJ2-1; perhaps TRBD1 as D (5 bases). V lost 0 bases to trimming and J lost 5 bases, with 12 bases between them. The CDR3 has 15 amino acids. The germline V gene encodes CDR1 SGDLS and CDR2 YYNGEE. The CDR3 protein is CASSVGGGPHNEQFF. CDR3 in DNA: TGTGCCAGCAGCGTAGGGGGCGGTCCACACAATGAGCAGTTCTTC.

The chain employs TRBV7-9 and TRBJ2-1; 8 bases match TRBD1. The germline V gene has CDR1 SEHNR and CDR2 FQNEAQ (reference sequence). The V gene end was trimmed by 1 base and the J gene end by 7 bases; junction bases not matched to a gene: 12. This CDR3 spans 17 amino acids. The CDR3 is CASSLVLGQGARNEQFF. The DNA of the CDR3 is TGTGCCAGCAGCTTAGTCCTTGGGCAGGGGGCGCGGAATGAGCAGTTCTTC.

The chain carries TRBV7-2 and TRBJ2-5; 9 bases agree with TRBD2. This CDR3 contains 15 residues. With V trimmed by 1 base and J by 5 bases, 5 bases remained unmatched. Per the germline V gene, CDR1 is SGHTA and CDR2 is FQGNSA. The CDR3 DNA reads as TGTGCCAGCAGCTTAGTAGCGGGAGTTCGGGAGACCCAGTACTTC. Protein product: CASSLVAGVRETQYF.

Only one count was recorded for this clone. The chain employs TRBV19 and TRBJ1-2, with 8 bases identical to TRBD1. Germline V gives CDR1 LNHDA, CDR2 SQIVND (reference sequence). CDR3 size: 14 residues. With V trimmed by 9 bases and J by 2 bases, 8 bases remained unmatched. The CDR3 DNA is TGTGCCAGCCGCGGCGGACAGGGAAACTATGGCTACACCTTC. It is translated as CASRGGQGNYGYTF.

The CDR3 bases are TGCGCCAGCAGCTTGGGGCAGCTAGGGGAGACCCAGTACTTC. Translation: CASSLGQLGETQYF. The chain carries TRBV5-1 and TRBJ2-5; D remains ambiguous. The CDR3 has 14 residues. The V end lost 0 bases, the J end lost 5 bases, and 11 bases lay between the germline ends. The germline V gene has CDR1 SGHRS and CDR2 YFSETQ.

This chain uses TRBV7-3 with TRBJ1-1, with D tentatively TRBD1 (5 bases). Germline V gene sequence: CDR1 SGHTA, CDR2 FQGTGA. The CDR3 loop spans 14 amino acids. The ends were cut back, 3 bases at V and 3 bases at J, with 11 bases in the middle. The CDR3, as DNA: TGTGCCAGCAGCTTCGGGGGGGAGGACACTGAAGCTTTCTTT. Translated: CASSFGGEDTEAFF.

V gene TRBV11-2 combines with J gene TRBJ2-7; tentatively, D is TRBD1 (6 bases). Trimming removed 7 bases at V and 3 bases at J, with 16 bases between. The CDR3 covers 14 residues. From germline, CDR1 is SGHAT and CDR2 FQNNGV. The DNA for the CDR3 is TGTGCCAGCACCCCGACAGGAGGTCACTACGAGCAGTACTTC. This translates into CASTPTGGHYEQYF. Drawing the rest from reference TRBV11-2 and TRBJ2-7, the complete variable domain is EAGVAQSPRYKIIEKRQSVAFWCNPISGHATLYWYQQILGQGPKLLIQFQNNGVVDDSQLPKDRFSAERLKGVDSTLKIQPAKLEDSAVYLCASTPTGGHYEQYFGPGTRLTVT.

This clone was recorded only once. Germline and junction disagree at one end, which may indicate a read error. This chain links TRBV12-3 or TRBV12-4 with TRBJ2-5, with D possibly being TRBD1 or TRBD2 (5 bases each). This CDR3 has 12 residues. Here the CDR3 reads CASSLAQGTQYF. CDR3 in DNA: TGTGCCAGCAGTCTAGCTCAGGGGACCCAGTACTTC.

The chain uses TRBV5-4 and TRBJ1-2; unclear D gene. Deletions cut 4 bases from V and 3 bases from J, with 16 bases between. This CDR3 region has 15 residues. In germline, CDR1 is SGHNT, CDR2 YYREEE (reference sequence). CDR3 coding DNA: TGTGCCAGCAGCCTCTGGGAGGTGCGGCACTATGGCTACACCTTC. Translation: CASSLWEVRHYGYTF. Variable domain in full (rest from reference TRBV5-4 and TRBJ1-2): ETGVTQSPTHLIKTRGQQVTLRCSSQSGHNTVSWYQQALGQGPQFIFQYYREEENGRGNFPPRFSGLQFPNYSSELNVNALELDDSALYLCASSLWEVRHYGYTFGSGTRLTVV.

The J gene is TRBJ2-2, the V gene TRBV19; 7 bases agree with TRBD2. Germline-derived CDR1 and CDR2 are LNHDA and SQIVND (reference sequence). V was pared by 3 bases and J by 4 bases, with 8 bases of the junction left unmatched. This CDR3 has 16 residues. The CDR3 DNA reads as TGTGCCAGTAGTATCCGGGGGGTGGTAGCCACCGGGGAGCTGTTTTTT. It encodes CASSIRGVVATGELFF.

V and J are TRBV2 and TRBJ1-5; D is perhaps TRBD1 (5 bases). The CDR3 consists of 13 residues. V shed 6 bases and J shed 5 bases, with 11 bases lying between them. Germline V gives CDR1 SNHLY, CDR2 FYNNEI. The CDR3 spells CASRPTEYQPQHF. The CDR3 region has the DNA TGTGCCAGCAGGCCGACAGAGTATCAGCCCCAGCATTTT.

This chain joins TRBV6-5 and TRBJ2-5; D is perhaps TRBD1 (5 bases). V was cut by 6 bases and J by 5 bases, with 13 bases left in between. The germline CDR1 and CDR2 sequences are MNHEY and SVGAGI. This CDR3 spans 13 amino acids. CDR3 amino acids: CASSKAPGETQYF. Here the CDR3 DNA reads TGTGCCAGCAGCAAAGCTCCAGGGGAGACCCAGTACTTC.